This TCR beta chain was sequenced in a study of T-cell memory formation after mild COVID-19. This clonotype was counted ten times or more. Relative to the germline gene, one junction end is altered; a read error may explain this. In TCRdb, the 5' RACE reads were re-called with MiXCR into one record per CDR3 protein. The profile covers tens of thousands of distinct CDR3 sequences, with approximately 9.1% appearing a single time and roughly 10% taken by the ten largest. Germline CDR1 and CDR2: MNHNS and SASEGT. This CDR3 has 16 amino acids. Sequenced sample: PBMCs or a T cell subset sorted from them (not recorded which). The TCR comes from an adult woman who had mild COVID-19 (a few samples of this study predate the infection). Cell type and time point are not known. The V gene is TRBV6-1, the J gene TRBJ2-1, with 14 bases aligning to TRBD2. DNA of the CDR3: TGTGCCAGCAGTGTGACTAGCGGGGGGGCCTACGATGAGCAGTTCTTC. This translates into CASSVTSGGAYDEQFF.